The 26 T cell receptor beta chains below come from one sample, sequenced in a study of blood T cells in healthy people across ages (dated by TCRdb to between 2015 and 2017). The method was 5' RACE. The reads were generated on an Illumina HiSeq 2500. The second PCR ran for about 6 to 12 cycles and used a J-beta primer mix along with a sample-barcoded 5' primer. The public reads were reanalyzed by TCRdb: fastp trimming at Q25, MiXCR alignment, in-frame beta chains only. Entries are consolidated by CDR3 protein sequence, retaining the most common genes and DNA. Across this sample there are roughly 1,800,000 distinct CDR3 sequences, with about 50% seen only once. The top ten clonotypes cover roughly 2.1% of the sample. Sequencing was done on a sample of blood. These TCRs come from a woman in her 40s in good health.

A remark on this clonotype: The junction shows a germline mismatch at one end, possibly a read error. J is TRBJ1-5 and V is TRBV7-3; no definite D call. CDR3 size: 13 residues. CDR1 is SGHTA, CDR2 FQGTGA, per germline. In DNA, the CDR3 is TGTGCCTGCAGCTCCACAGTCAATCAGCCCCAGCATTTT. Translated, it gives CACSSTVNQPQHF.

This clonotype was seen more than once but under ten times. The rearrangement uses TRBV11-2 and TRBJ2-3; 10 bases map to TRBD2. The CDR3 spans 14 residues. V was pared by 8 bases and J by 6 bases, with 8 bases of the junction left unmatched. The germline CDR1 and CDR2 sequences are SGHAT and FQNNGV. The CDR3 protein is CASGPGLASDTQYF. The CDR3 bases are TGTGCCAGCGGTCCGGGACTAGCGTCGGATACGCAGTATTTT.

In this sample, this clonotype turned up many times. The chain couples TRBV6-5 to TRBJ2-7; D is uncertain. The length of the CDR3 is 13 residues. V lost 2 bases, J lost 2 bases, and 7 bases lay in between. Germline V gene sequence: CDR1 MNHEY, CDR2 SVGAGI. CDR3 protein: CASSYRETYEQYF. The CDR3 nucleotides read TGTGCCAGCAGTTACAGGGAAACCTACGAGCAGTACTTC.

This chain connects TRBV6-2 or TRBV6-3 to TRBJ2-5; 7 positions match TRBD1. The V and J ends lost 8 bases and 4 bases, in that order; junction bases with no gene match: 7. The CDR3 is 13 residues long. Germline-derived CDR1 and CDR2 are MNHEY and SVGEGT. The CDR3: CASRQGMAETQYF. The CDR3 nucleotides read TGTGCCAGCCGACAGGGAATGGCAGAGACCCAGTACTTC.

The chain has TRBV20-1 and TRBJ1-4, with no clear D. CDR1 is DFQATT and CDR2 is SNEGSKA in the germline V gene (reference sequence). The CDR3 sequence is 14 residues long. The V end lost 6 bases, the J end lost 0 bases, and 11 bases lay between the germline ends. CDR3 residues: CSAPNSATNEKLFF. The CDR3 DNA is TGCAGTGCACCCAACAGTGCAACTAATGAAAAACTGTTTTTT.

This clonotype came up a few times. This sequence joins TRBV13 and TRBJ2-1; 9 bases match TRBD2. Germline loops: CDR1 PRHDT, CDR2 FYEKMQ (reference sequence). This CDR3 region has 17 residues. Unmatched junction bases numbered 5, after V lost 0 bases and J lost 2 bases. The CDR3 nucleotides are TGTGCCAGCAGCTTAGGCGGCAGCGGGGGGCCCTACAATGAGCAGTTCTTC. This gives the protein CASSLGGSGGPYNEQFF.

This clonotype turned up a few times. CDR3 DNA: TGTGCCAGCAGCCAGGGGCGGGTATCCGAGCAGTACTTC. This encodes CASSQGRVSEQYF. V is TRBV11-2 and J is TRBJ2-1; weak D call: TRBD1 (6 bases). The J call is uncertain, as TRBJ2-7 better fits the DNA end. This CDR3 is 13 amino acids long. Germline CDR1 SGHAT, CDR2 FQNNGV.

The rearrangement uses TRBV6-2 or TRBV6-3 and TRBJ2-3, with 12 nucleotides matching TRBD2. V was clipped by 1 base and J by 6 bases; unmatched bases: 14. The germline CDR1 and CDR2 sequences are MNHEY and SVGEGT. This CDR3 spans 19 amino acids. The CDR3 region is CASSYWASGGAEKRDTQYF. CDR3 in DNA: TGTGCCAGCAGTTACTGGGCTAGCGGGGGGGCCGAAAAACGCGATACGCAGTATTTT.

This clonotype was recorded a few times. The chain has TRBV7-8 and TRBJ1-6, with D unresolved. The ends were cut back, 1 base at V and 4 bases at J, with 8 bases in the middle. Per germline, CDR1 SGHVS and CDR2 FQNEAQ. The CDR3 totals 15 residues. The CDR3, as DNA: TGTGCCAGCAGCTTAGTAGGGTTGTATAATTCACCCCTCCACTTT. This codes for CASSLVGLYNSPLHF.

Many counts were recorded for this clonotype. In DNA, the CDR3 is TGTGCCAGCAGCTTCGGGGCGGGGGTAGAGACCCAGTACTTC. Its protein product is CASSFGAGVETQYF. This sequence joins TRBV7-2 and TRBJ2-5; TRBD2 matches 7 bases. In germline, CDR1 is SGHTA, CDR2 FQGNSA. Germline trimming cut 3 bases from V and 4 bases from J; bases unmatched to any gene: 5. The CDR3 contains 14 residues.

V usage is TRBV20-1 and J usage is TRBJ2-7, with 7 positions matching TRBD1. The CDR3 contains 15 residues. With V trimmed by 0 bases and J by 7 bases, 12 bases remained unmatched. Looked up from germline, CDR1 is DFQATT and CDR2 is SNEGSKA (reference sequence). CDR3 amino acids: CSARDDGTAYNEQYF. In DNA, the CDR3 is TGCAGTGCTAGAGATGACGGGACAGCCTACAATGAGCAGTACTTC.

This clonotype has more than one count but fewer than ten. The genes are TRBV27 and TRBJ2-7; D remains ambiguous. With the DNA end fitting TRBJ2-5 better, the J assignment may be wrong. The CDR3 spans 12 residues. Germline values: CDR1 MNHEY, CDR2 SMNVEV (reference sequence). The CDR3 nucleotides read TGTGCCAGCAGTTTCAGGTCCGGGACCCAGTACTTC. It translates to CASSFRSGTQYF.

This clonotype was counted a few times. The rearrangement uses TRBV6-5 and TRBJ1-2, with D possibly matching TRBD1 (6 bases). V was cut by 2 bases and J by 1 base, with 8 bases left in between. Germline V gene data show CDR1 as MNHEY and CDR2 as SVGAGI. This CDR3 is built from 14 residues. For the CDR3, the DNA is TGTGCCAGCAGTTACCCGGACAGTAACTATGGCTACACCTTC. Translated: CASSYPDSNYGYTF.

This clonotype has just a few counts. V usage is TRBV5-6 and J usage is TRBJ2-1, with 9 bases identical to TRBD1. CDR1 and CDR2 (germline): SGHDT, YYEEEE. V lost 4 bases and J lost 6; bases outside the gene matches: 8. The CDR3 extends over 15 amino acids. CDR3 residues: CASSGGQGIGNEQFF. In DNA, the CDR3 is TGTGCCAGCAGCGGGGGACAGGGTATTGGCAATGAGCAGTTCTTC.

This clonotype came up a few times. CDR3 loop: CASSQEFPKSYGYTF. CDR3 DNA sequence: TGCGCCAGCAGCCAAGAATTCCCGAAGAGCTATGGCTACACCTTC. This chain connects TRBV4-1 to TRBJ1-2; D unclear. Between the trimmed V and J ends, which lost 0 bases and 4 bases, there was a span of 12 bases. Germline V lookup: CDR1 MGHRA, CDR2 YSYEKL. The CDR3 extends over 15 amino acids.

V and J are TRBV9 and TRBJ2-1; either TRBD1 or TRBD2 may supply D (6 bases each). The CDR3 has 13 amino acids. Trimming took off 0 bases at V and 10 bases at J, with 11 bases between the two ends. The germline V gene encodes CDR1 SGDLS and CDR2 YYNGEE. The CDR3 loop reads CASSVEGGNEQFF. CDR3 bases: TGTGCCAGCAGCGTAGAGGGGGGAAACGAGCAGTTCTTC.

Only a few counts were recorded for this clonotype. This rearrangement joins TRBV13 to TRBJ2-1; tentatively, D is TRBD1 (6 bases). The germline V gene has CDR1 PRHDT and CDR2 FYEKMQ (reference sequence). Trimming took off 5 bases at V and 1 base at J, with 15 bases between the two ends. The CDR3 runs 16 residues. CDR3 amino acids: CASSPPWGPSYNEQFF. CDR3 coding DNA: TGTGCCAGCAGCCCCCCTTGGGGGCCTTCCTACAATGAGCAGTTCTTC.

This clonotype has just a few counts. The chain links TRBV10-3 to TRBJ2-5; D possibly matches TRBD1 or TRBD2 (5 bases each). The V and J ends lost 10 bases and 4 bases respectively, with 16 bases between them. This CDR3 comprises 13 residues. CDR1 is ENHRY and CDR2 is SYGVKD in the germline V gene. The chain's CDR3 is CATGATYLETQYF. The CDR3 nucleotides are TGTGCCACCGGGGCGACCTACCTAGAGACCCAGTACTTC.

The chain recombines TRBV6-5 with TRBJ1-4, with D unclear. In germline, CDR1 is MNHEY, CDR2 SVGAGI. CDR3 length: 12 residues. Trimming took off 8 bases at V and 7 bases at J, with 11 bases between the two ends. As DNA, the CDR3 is TGTGCCAGCCGGACTTTAACTGAAAAACTGTTTTTT. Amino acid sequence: CASRTLTEKLFF.

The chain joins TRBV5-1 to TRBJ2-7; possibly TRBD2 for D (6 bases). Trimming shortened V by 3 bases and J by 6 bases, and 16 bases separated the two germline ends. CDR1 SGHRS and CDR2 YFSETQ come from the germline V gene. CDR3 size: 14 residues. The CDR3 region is CASSSEGTVLEQYF. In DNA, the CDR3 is TGCGCCAGCAGCTCGGAGGGGACCGTTCTCGAGCAGTACTTC.

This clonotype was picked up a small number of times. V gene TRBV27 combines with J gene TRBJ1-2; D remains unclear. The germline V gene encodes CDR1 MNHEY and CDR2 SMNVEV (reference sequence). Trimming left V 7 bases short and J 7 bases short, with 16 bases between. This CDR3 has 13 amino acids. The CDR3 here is CASTGRASGGYTF. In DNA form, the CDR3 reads TGTGCCAGCACGGGCAGAGCTTCGGGTGGCTACACCTTC.

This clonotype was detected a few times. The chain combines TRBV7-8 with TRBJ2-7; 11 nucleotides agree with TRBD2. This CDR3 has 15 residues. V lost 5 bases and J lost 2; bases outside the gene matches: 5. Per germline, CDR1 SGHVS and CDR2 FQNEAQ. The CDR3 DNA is TGTGCCAGCAGCCCTAGCGGGGGGTCCCCCTACGAGCAGTACTTC. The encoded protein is CASSPSGGSPYEQYF. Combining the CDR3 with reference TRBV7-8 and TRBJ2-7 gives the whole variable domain GAGVSQSPRYKVAKRGQDVALRCDPISGHVSLFWYQQALGQGPEFLTYFQNEAQLDKSGLPSDRFFAERPEGSVSTLKIQRTQQEDSAVYLCASSPSGGSPYEQYFGPGTRLTVT.

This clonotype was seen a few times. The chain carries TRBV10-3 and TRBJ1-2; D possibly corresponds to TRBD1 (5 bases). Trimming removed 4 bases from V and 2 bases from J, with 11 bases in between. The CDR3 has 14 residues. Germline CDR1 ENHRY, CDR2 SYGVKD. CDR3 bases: TGTGCCATCAGTGCTTTACAGGCCAACTATGGCTACACCTTC. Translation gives CAISALQANYGYTF.

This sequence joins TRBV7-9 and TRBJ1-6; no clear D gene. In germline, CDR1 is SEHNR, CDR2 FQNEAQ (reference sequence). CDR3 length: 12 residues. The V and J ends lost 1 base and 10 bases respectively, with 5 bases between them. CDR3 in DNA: TGTGCCAGCAGCTTAGACGAGTCACCCCTCCACTTT. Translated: CASSLDESPLHF.

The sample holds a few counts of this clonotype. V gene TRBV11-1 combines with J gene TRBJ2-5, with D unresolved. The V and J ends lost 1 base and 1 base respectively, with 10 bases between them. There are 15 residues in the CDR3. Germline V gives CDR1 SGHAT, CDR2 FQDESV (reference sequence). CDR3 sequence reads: CASSLVGQSQETQYF. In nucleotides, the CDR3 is TGTGCCAGCAGCTTAGTTGGCCAGAGCCAAGAGACCCAGTACTTC.

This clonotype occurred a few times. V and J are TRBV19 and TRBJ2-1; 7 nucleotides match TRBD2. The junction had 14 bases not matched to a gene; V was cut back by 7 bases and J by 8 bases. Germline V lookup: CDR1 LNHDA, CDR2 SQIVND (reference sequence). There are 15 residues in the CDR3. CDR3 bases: TGTGCCAGTACCCTGTTGGGGGGGAGTTTGGATGAGCAGTTCTTC. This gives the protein CASTLLGGSLDEQFF. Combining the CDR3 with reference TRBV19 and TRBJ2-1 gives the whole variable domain DGGITQSPKYLFRKEGQNVTLSCEQNLNHDAMYWYRQDPGQGLRLIYYSQIVNDFQKGDIAEGYSVSREKKESFPLTVTSAQKNPTAFYLCASTLLGGSLDEQFFGPGTRLTVL.